Given below is one TCR beta chain in context. Its antigen is not known. The TCR beta cDNA libraries contained unique molecular identifiers. Each CDR3 protein is one row after TCRdb ran MiXCR on the PCR reads. The repertoire holds around 400,000 distinct CDR3 sequences, with 30% to 45% as singletons. The sample is drawn from a study of post-analysis software for immune sequencing data. Deletions cut 11 bases from V and 4 bases from J, with 25 bases between. The length of the CDR3 is 16 residues. The study's findings and limits: In patients, about 5 TRBV segments were more frequent than in controls, with TRBV5-6, TRBV5-1 and TRBV20-1 among them. F measure clustering grouped samples strongly by preparation batch.

The V gene is TRBV12-3 or TRBV12-4, the J gene TRBJ2-3, with D possibly matching TRBD1 (7 bases). This TCR was sampled from a girl aged 2 to 10 with multiple sclerosis. Sequencing was carried out using blood. The CDR3 is CASRRGLGVSADTQYF. The CDR3 DNA reads as TGTGCCTCGCGGAGGGGGCTAGGGGTGAGCGCAGATACGCAGTATTTT.